The present T cell receptor beta chain was sequenced within a study of Ad26.COV2.S vaccination and SARS-CoV-2 variants. On the study more broadly: The Ad26.COV2.S arm of the COV1001 trial was where the donor was placed. The authors gave Ad26.COV2.S intramuscularly, either once or twice 56 days apart.

Treatment meaning: roughly 20 received Ad26.COV2.S at low or high dose, single or two shots; several received placebo; per-sample allocation not given. The samples date from day 63 after the first vaccine or placebo injection. In Boston, the donor was an adult between 18-55 years of age. Whole-study results and caveats: Placebo recipients trailed vaccine recipients in spike-specific TCR breadth.

Measured with immunoSEQ multiplex PCR; TCRdb has only the in-frame clones, and not every one. The sample consists of about 390,000 clones, approximately 91% of them appearing once. Trimming left V 5 bases short and J 6 bases short, with 24 bases between. The CDR3 consists of 17 residues. Germline lookup yields CDR1 SGHAT and CDR2 FQNNGV. A note on this clone: No antigen is known for it.

The origin of this receptor is a person between 18 and 59 years old who received the Ad26.COV2.S COVID-19 vaccine or a placebo. The rearrangement joins TRBV11-2 to TRBJ2-3; D assignment may be TRBD1 or TRBD2 (6 bases each). Sequencing used peripheral blood, obtained in a trial of Ad26.COV2.S vaccine versus placebo. In DNA, the CDR3 is TGTGCCAGCAGCCCGACTGCCGGGGGCCTAGTCTTGGATACGCAGTATTTT. Translating gives CASSPTAGGLVLDTQYF.